The 8 T cell receptor beta chains reported below all come from one sample, sequenced in a study of blood T cell repertoires in COVID-19. TCRdb keeps only in-frame clones here, not all; method: immunoSEQ multiplex PCR. The sample holds 150,000 to 200,000 clones, approximately 90% seen once. The specimen sequenced was peripheral blood. These receptors all stem from a human donor in a cohort sampled during active COVID-19.

The chain has TRBV18 and TRBJ1-2; D is uncertain. The CDR3 is 16 residues long. CDR1 KGHSH and CDR2 LQKENI come from the germline V gene. The V end was cut by 2 bases, the J end by 0 bases, with 13 bases between. CDR3 in DNA: TGTGCCAGCTCACCAATGGTGGCGGCAACTAACTATGGCTACACCTTC. Translation gives CASSPMVAATNYGYTF. The full variable domain, its missing parts supplied by reference TRBV18 and TRBJ1-2, is NAGVMQNPRHLVRRRGQEARLRCSPMKGHSHVYWYRQLPEEGLKFMVYLQKENIIDESGMPKERFSAEFPKEGPSILRIQQVVRGDSAAYFCASSPMVAATNYGYTFGSGTRLTVV.

The J gene is TRBJ1-2, the V gene TRBV2; 9 bases map to TRBD1. V lost 6 bases and J lost 4; bases outside the gene matches: 9. The CDR3 contains 15 residues. From germline, CDR1 is SNHLY and CDR2 FYNNEI. CDR3 DNA sequence: TGTGCCAGCAGCGAACAGACAGGGGGTGGCTATGGCTACACCTTC. It encodes CASSEQTGGGYGYTF.

Concerning this clone: The identical CDR3 is also encoded by other nucleotide sequences in the sample. CDR3 residues: CASSLGLAGSYEQYF. As DNA, the CDR3 is TGCGCCAGCAGCTTGGGACTAGCAGGGTCCTACGAGCAGTACTTC. The chain recombines TRBV5-1 with TRBJ2-7, with 7 bases matching TRBD2. Germline CDR1 is SGHRS and CDR2 is YFSETQ. Trimming removed 0 bases from V and 1 base from J; junction bases left unmatched: 4. The CDR3 contains 15 residues.

This clone was seen a few times. This chain connects TRBV7-9 to TRBJ2-5; 9 nucleotides align to TRBD1. V was clipped by 1 base and J by 2 bases; unmatched bases: 2. CDR1 is SEHNR, CDR2 FQNEAQ, per germline (reference sequence). CDR3 length equals 15 residues. The CDR3 is CASSLGDRVQETQYF. The CDR3 DNA follows: TGTGCCAGCAGCTTAGGGGACAGGGTTCAAGAGACCCAGTACTTC.

The chain has TRBV5-4 and TRBJ2-1; 9 nucleotides agree with TRBD1. Germline V CDR1 and CDR2: SGHNT, YYREEE (reference sequence). The ends lost 3 bases at V and 3 bases at J; junction bases unmatched: 4. This CDR3 comprises 15 residues. The CDR3 is CASSWGQGVYNEQFF. CDR3 coding DNA: TGTGCCAGCAGCTGGGGACAGGGAGTCTACAATGAGCAGTTCTTC.

This clone was seen a single time. The CDR3 region is CATSERRRGAQETQYF. CDR3 nucleotides: TGTGCCACCAGTGAGCGAAGAAGGGGTGCACAAGAGACCCAGTACTTC. The chain links TRBV24-1 to TRBJ2-5, with a tentative D call TRBD1 (5 bases). The germline CDR1 and CDR2 sequences are KGHDR and SFDVKD. With 4 bases removed from V and 2 bases from J, the gap between germline ends came to 16 bases. The CDR3 runs 16 residues.

The chain carries TRBV27 and TRBJ2-7; 8 bases align to TRBD1. Unmatched junction bases numbered 6, after V lost 5 bases and J lost 3 bases. Germline CDR1 is MNHEY and CDR2 is SMNVEV (reference sequence). The CDR3 spans 14 residues. The CDR3 bases are TGTGCCAGCAGTACGACAGGGGTTCACTACGAGCAGTACTTC. It encodes CASSTTGVHYEQYF.

The gene calls are TRBV7-2 and TRBJ2-3, with 8 bases matching TRBD1. The CDR3 sequence is 14 residues long. Per the germline V gene, CDR1 is SGHTA and CDR2 is FQGNSA. Trimming took 4 bases from V and 6 from J; bases not matched to a gene: 6. In nucleotides, the CDR3 is TGTGCCAGCAGCTCCGACAGGGGTACGGATACGCAGTATTTT. Translating gives CASSSDRGTDTQYF.